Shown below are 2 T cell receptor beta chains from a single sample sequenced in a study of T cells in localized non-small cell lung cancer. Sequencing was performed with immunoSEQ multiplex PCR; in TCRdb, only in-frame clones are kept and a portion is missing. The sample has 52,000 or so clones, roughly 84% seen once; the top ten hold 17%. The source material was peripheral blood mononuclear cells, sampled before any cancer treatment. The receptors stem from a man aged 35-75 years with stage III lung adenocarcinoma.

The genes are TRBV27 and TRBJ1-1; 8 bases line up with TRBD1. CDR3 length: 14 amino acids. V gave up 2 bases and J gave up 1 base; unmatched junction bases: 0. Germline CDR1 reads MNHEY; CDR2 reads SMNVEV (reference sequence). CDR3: CASSLQGANTEAFF. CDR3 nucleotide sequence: TGTGCCAGCAGTTTACAGGGGGCGAACACTGAAGCTTTCTTT.

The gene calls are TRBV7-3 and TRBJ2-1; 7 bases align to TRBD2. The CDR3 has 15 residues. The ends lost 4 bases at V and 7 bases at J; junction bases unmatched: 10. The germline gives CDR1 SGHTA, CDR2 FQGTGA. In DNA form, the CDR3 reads TGTGCCAGCAGCTCTGGTGGGTCGGGGGGAAATGAGCAGTTCTTC. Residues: CASSSGGSGGNEQFF.